This entry features one T cell receptor beta chain sequence. The sample originates from a study of blood T cell repertoires in COVID-19. About the research overall: Material from acute and convalescent COVID-19 was sourced from the United States, Italy and Spain. PBMCs, B-cell-depleted T cells, or T cells were the source of the cDNA or gDNA that made up the material.

Source study methods: Estimation of nucleated cell counts was performed using reference gene primer amplification. Sequencing used immunoSEQ multiplex PCR; TCRdb keeps in-frame clones, though not all of them. Clone size and V and J calls were adopted from that table, with D and trimming inferred from the DNA. Of under 150,000 clones listed, around 81% are singletons. Germline assignment: CDR1 MNHEY and CDR2 SVGAGI. Trimming took off 7 bases at V and 4 bases at J, with 16 bases between the two ends. CDR3 length: 14 residues. V gene TRBV6-5 combines with J gene TRBJ1-1; the D gene is possibly TRBD1 (6 bases). This TCR was recovered from a human donor in a cohort sampled during active COVID-19. Material: peripheral blood. The CDR3 DNA follows: TGTGCCAGCACTCCTGGGAGGGGGAGCACTGAAGCTTTCTTT. Translating gives CASTPGRGSTEAFF.